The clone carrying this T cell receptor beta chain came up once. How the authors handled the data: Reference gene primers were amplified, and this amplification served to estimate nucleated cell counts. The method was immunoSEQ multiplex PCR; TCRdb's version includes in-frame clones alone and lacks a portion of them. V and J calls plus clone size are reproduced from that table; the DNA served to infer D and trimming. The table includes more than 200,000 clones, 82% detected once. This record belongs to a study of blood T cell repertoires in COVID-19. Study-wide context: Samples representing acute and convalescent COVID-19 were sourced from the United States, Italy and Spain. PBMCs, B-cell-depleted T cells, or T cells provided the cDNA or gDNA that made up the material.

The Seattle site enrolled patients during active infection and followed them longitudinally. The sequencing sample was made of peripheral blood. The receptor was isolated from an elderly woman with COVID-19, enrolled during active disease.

The CDR3 DNA reads as TGTGCCAGCAGTGCCCCAGACCTTGGGCGCACTGAAGCTTTCTTT. Translating gives CASSAPDLGRTEAFF. The V gene is TRBV28, the J gene TRBJ1-1; D not resolved. This CDR3 is built from 15 residues. Trimming removed 5 bases from V and 4 bases from J, with 17 bases in between. Looked up from germline, CDR1 is MDHEN and CDR2 is SYDVKM.